These 13 T cell receptor beta chains originate from one sample sequenced in a study of blood T cell repertoires in COVID-19. TCRdb keeps only in-frame clones here, not all; method: immunoSEQ multiplex PCR. The sample shows approximately 300,000 clones, over 75% of them seen only once. The specimen sequenced was PBMCs or T cells enriched from blood (not recorded which). The source of these receptors is a woman between 18 and 30 years old who had recovered from COVID-19.

V usage is TRBV28 and J usage is TRBJ2-7; D perhaps matches TRBD1 (6 bases). CDR3 length: 15 amino acids. CDR1 and CDR2 from the germline V gene are MDHEN and SYDVKM. The V end was cut by 6 bases, the J end by 3 bases, with 18 bases between. The CDR3 loop is CASSPQFLTGYEQYF. The DNA of the CDR3 is TGTGCCAGCAGCCCGCAATTTTTGACAGGCTACGAGCAGTACTTC.

The gene calls are TRBV5-1 and TRBJ1-2; 8 positions agree with TRBD1. This CDR3 region has 16 residues. Germline V gene data show CDR1 as SGHRS and CDR2 as YFSETQ. The ends lost 0 bases at V and 6 bases at J; junction bases unmatched: 10. The CDR3 protein is CASSLALWQGADGYTF. The CDR3 coding sequence is TGCGCCAGCAGCTTGGCCTTGTGGCAGGGGGCGGATGGCTACACCTTC.

This clone came up a few times. This chain uses TRBV19 with TRBJ1-1; 8 positions agree with TRBD1. V lost 5 bases, J lost 5 bases, and 10 bases stayed unmatched. This CDR3 region has 15 residues. Germline-derived CDR1 and CDR2 are LNHDA and SQIVND (reference sequence). The CDR3 loop is CASSPTQGVATEAFF. DNA for the CDR3: TGTGCCAGTAGTCCAACACAGGGGGTCGCTACTGAAGCTTTCTTT.

V gene TRBV5-1 combines with J gene TRBJ1-3; unclear D gene. Germline V lookup: CDR1 SGHRS, CDR2 YFSETQ. The CDR3 is 16 amino acids. Trimming removed 0 bases from V and 0 bases from J, with 10 bases in between. The DNA of the CDR3 is TGCGCCAGCAGCTTGGCCGACTCGAGCTCTGGAAACACCATATATTTT. Translation gives CASSLADSSSGNTIYF.

The chain carries TRBV13 and TRBJ2-5, with D possibly TRBD2 on 6 matching bases. Looked up from germline, CDR1 is PRHDT and CDR2 is FYEKMQ (reference sequence). The CDR3 runs to 14 residues. V was clipped by 5 bases and J by 4 bases, with 14 bases between them. CDR3 in DNA: TGTGCCAGCAGCCGTGAAAGGGGAGGAGAGACCCAGTACTTC. Translated, it gives CASSRERGGETQYF.

The CDR3 region has the DNA TGTGCCAGCAGTGAAGTTTTAACCGGGGAGCTGTTTTTT. Amino acids: CASSEVLTGELFF. The V call is TRBV6-1, the J call TRBJ2-2; no firm D call. Germline CDR1 and CDR2: MNHNS and SASEGT. Trimming removed 1 base at V and 5 bases at J, with 5 bases between. The CDR3 extends over 13 amino acids.

The chain links TRBV4-1 to TRBJ1-1, with D unresolved. V was shortened by 4 bases and J by 1 base, with 25 bases between the two germline ends. The germline gives CDR1 MGHRA, CDR2 YSYEKL. The CDR3 loop spans 19 amino acids. The CDR3 nucleotides read TGCGCCAGCAGCCGAGACCGACGGTACCGGGAGGGAAAGAACACTGAAGCTTTCTTT. Translated: CASSRDRRYREGKNTEAFF.

The chain combines TRBV20-1 with TRBJ2-3; possibly TRBD1 for D (5 bases). The V end lost 5 bases, the J end lost 5 bases, and 8 bases lay between the germline ends. This CDR3 contains 11 residues. From germline, CDR1 is DFQATT and CDR2 SNEGSKA (reference sequence). As DNA, the CDR3 is TGCAGTGCTCGTAGGGGAGATACGCAGTATTTT. It yields the protein CSARRGDTQYF.

The V gene is TRBV3-1 (or the pseudogene TRBV3-2), the J gene TRBJ2-4; D remains unclear. The CDR3 length is 16 residues. Germline CDR1 and CDR2: LGHDT and YNNKEL (reference sequence). V was clipped by 1 base and J by 3 bases, with 13 bases between them. The CDR3 loop is CASSQGAGRIKNIQYF. CDR3 nucleotides: TGTGCCAGCAGCCAAGGGGCCGGCAGAATCAAAAACATTCAGTACTTC.

The chain employs TRBV28 and TRBJ2-7; a possible D gene is TRBD1 (5 bases). Germline V gene lookup returns CDR1 MDHEN and CDR2 SYDVKM. This CDR3 comprises 11 residues. The CDR3 reads CGLDTSYEQYF. CDR3 nucleotides: TGTGGCCTGGACACTTCCTACGAGCAGTACTTC.

CDR3 sequence: CASSPARRGAANTEAFF. The CDR3 DNA sequence: TGTGCCAGCTCCCCAGCCCGGCGGGGAGCTGCGAACACTGAAGCTTTCTTT. This chain connects TRBV28 to TRBJ1-1; D is undetermined. Germline assignment: CDR1 MDHEN and CDR2 SYDVKM. This CDR3 comprises 17 residues. V was pared by 8 bases and J by 1 base, with 23 bases between. Full variable domain (outside the CDR3, taken from reference TRBV28 and TRBJ1-1): DVKVTQSSRYLVKRTGEKVFLECVQDMDHENMFWYRQDPGLGLRLIYFSYDVKMKEKGDIPEGYSVSREKKERFSLILESASTNQTSMYLCASSPARRGAANTEAFFGQGTRLTVV.

The chain carries TRBV28 and TRBJ1-2, with 7 bases fitting TRBD1. CDR3 length: 13 amino acids. Trimming at V came to 6 bases and at J to 3 bases, leaving 4 bases not matched to a gene. Germline V gene sequence: CDR1 MDHEN, CDR2 SYDVKM. The CDR3 nucleotides are TGTGCCAGCAGCTTTGGGACAGACTATGGCTACACCTTC. Its translation: CASSFGTDYGYTF.

The rearrangement joins TRBV2 to TRBJ1-2; D is perhaps TRBD1 (5 bases). The CDR3 is 14 amino acids. V was pared by 3 bases and J by 0 bases, with 8 bases between. Germline V CDR1 and CDR2: SNHLY, FYNNEI. As DNA, the CDR3 is TGTGCCAGCAGTGAGGCAGGGACTAACTATGGCTACACCTTC. Its protein is CASSEAGTNYGYTF.